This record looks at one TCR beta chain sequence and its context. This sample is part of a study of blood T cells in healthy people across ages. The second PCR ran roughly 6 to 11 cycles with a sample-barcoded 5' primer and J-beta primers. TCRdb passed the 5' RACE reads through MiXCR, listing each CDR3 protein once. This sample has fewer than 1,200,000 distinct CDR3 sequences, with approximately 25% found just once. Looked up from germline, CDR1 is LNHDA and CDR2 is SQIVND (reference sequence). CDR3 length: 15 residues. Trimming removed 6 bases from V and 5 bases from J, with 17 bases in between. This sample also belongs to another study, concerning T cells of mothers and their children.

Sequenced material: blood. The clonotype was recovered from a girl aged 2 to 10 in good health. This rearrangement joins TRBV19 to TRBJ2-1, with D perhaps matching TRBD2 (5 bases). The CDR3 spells CASSDQTIGNNEQFF. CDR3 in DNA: TGTGCCAGTAGCGATCAGACTATCGGGAACAATGAGCAGTTCTTC.